The 2 T cell receptor beta chains below all came from one sample that was sequenced in a study of OX40 agonist ivuxolimab in advanced cancers. Some clones are missing from TCRdb's copy, which holds only in-frame ones; the method was immunoSEQ multiplex PCR. The table records some 70,000 clones, approximately 90% of them present only once. Specimen: CD4+ or CD8+ T cells sorted from blood, collected in a trial of the OX40 agonist ivuxolimab. The receptor set was obtained from an adult with an advanced solid tumor such as melanoma, head and neck, liver or kidney cancer.

Details on this clone: An end of the junction differs from the germline gene, which may be a read error. This sample includes further DNA sequences coding for the same CDR3. The chain joins TRBV6-5 to TRBJ1-1; D might be TRBD1 (6 bases). The germline V gene has CDR1 MNHEY and CDR2 SVGAGI. The CDR3 has 11 amino acids. CDR3 residues: CASRGSIEAFF. The CDR3 DNA reads TGTGCTAGCAGGGGCAGTATTGAAGCTTTCTTT.

This clone was recorded only once. The chain is built from TRBV5-5 and TRBJ2-6, with D maybe TRBD2 (5 bases). V lost 6 bases and J 4 bases, leaving 14 bases between the germline ends. Per the germline V gene, CDR1 is SGHKS and CDR2 is YYEKEE (reference sequence). This CDR3 has 15 residues. The CDR3 loop reads CASTRGPSGANVLTF. In nucleotides, the CDR3 is TGTGCCAGCACCCGAGGGCCGTCGGGGGCCAACGTCCTGACTTTC.